Each of the 25 T cell receptor beta chains below was sequenced from the same sample in a study of vaccination and CD4 T cells after COVID-19. An Oncomine TCR Beta short-read assay was used to sequence the DNA from cultured CD4+ T cells. TCRdb analysed the PCR reads with MiXCR anew, one entry per CDR3 protein. The sample includes roughly 19,000 distinct CDR3 sequences, 66% seen only once; the top ten take over 3.5%. Treatment specified: roughly ten-day PBMC culture with coronavirus spike peptide pools or control peptides (ViraFEST assay). Antigen specificity for these receptors is unknown. The specimen sequenced was CD4+ T cells from blood, cultured in vitro. These TCRs come from a human donor who had recovered from COVID-19.

The chain has TRBV7-8 and TRBJ1-1; tentative D call: TRBD1 (6 bases). Trimming took off 0 bases at V and 5 bases at J, with 13 bases between the two ends. Per the germline V gene, CDR1 is SGHVS and CDR2 is FQNEAQ. This CDR3 has 15 amino acids. The CDR3 loop reads CASSLASGVETEAFF. The CDR3 DNA is TGTGCCAGCAGCTTAGCGTCAGGGGTGGAAACTGAAGCTTTCTTT.

This clonotype was observed a handful of times. V usage is TRBV27 and J usage is TRBJ1-5; the D gene is possibly TRBD1 (5 bases). Trimming took 5 bases from V and 8 from J, leaving 13 bases between them. CDR3 length equals 13 residues. Looked up from germline, CDR1 is MNHEY and CDR2 is SMNVEV (reference sequence). CDR3 in amino acids: CASSKRGGEPQHF. CDR3 DNA: TGTGCCAGCAGTAAACGCGGGGGGGAGCCCCAGCATTTT.

The table lists this clonotype with a count of one. The V gene is TRBV18, the J gene TRBJ1-5; D possibly corresponds to TRBD1 (5 bases). V lost 2 bases and J 3 bases, leaving 11 bases between the germline ends. Germline loops: CDR1 KGHSH, CDR2 LQKENI. The CDR3 loop spans 15 amino acids. The CDR3 DNA follows: TGTGCCAGCTCACCAACCCAGGGATCCAATCAGCCCCAGCATTTT. Amino acid sequence: CASSPTQGSNQPQHF.

This chain connects TRBV6-5 to TRBJ1-1, with D possibly TRBD1 on 5 matching bases. The CDR3 has 15 residues. Germline-derived CDR1 and CDR2 are MNHEY and SVGAGI. The ends were cut back, 0 bases at V and 1 base at J, with 9 bases in the middle. The CDR3 region has the DNA TGTGCCAGCAGTTACTCGAGGGACGCGAACACTGAAGCTTTCTTT. Translating it yields CASSYSRDANTEAFF.

This clonotype came up once. A read error may produce the germline difference seen at one junction end. The chain is built from TRBV6-2 or TRBV6-3 and TRBJ2-2; 7 bases are a match to TRBD1. Looked up from germline, CDR1 is MNHEY and CDR2 is SVGEGT. This CDR3 is built from 17 residues. CDR3 sequence: CASSYRGHQLKHRGAVF. As DNA, the CDR3 is TGTGCCAGCAGTTATAGGGGGCACCAACTCAAACACCGGGGAGCTGTTTTT.

A few counts support this clonotype. The rearrangement links TRBV7-8 to TRBJ1-6, with a possible D match to TRBD1 (5 bases). The CDR3 has 17 amino acids. V was trimmed by 3 bases and J by 4 bases, leaving 16 bases between them. Germline values: CDR1 SGHVS, CDR2 FQNEAQ. In DNA form, the CDR3 reads TGTGCCAGCAGCTTCTCTTCCCGGGACGGGTATAATTCACCCCTCCACTTT. This gives the protein CASSFSSRDGYNSPLHF.

This clonotype was detected a few times. The chain carries TRBV2 and TRBJ1-5; perhaps TRBD1 as D (5 bases). CDR3 length: 14 amino acids. Trimming took off 7 bases at V and 0 bases at J, with 10 bases between the two ends. Germline lookup yields CDR1 SNHLY and CDR2 FYNNEI. CDR3 residues: CASNKQDSNQPQHF. The CDR3 nucleotides read TGTGCCAGCAACAAACAGGATAGCAATCAGCCCCAGCATTTT.

This chain uses TRBV12-3 or TRBV12-4 with TRBJ1-5; TRBD1 agrees at 7 bases. J gave up 5 bases and V 0 bases, and 7 bases lay outside the gene matches. The CDR3 runs to 16 residues. CDR3 nucleotides: TGTGCCAGCAGTTTAGCGGGACAGAAGAAACATCAGCCCCAGCATTTT. It translates to CASSLAGQKKHQPQHF.

This rearrangement joins TRBV20-1 to TRBJ2-5, with a possible D match to TRBD2 (6 bases). V dropped 1 base and J dropped 4 bases, with 10 bases sitting between them. This CDR3 contains 13 residues. Germline V gene lookup returns CDR1 DFQATT and CDR2 SNEGSKA (reference sequence). The chain's CDR3 is CSARAWRGETQYF. In nucleotides, the CDR3 is TGCAGTGCTAGAGCGTGGCGGGGAGAGACCCAGTACTTC.

This clonotype was picked up a small number of times. The V gene is TRBV20-1, the J gene TRBJ1-4, with unresolved D. The CDR3 is 13 residues long. Germline CDR1 is DFQATT and CDR2 is SNEGSKA (reference sequence). Trimming took 8 bases from V and 7 from J, leaving 17 bases between them. The CDR3 sequence is CSTKPVSGEKLFF. The CDR3 coding sequence is TGCAGTACGAAACCGGTCTCGGGTGAAAAACTGTTTTTT.

V usage is TRBV7-6 and J usage is TRBJ1-1; perhaps TRBD1 as D (5 bases). V was pared by 1 base and J by 5 bases, with 11 bases between. The CDR3 runs 14 residues. Germline V gives CDR1 SGHVS, CDR2 FNYEAQ. The CDR3 coding sequence is TGTGCCAGCAGCTTAGGTTCAGGGCGGACTGAAGCTTTCTTT. The encoded protein is CASSLGSGRTEAFF. Supplemented by reference TRBV7-6 and TRBJ1-1, the full variable domain reads GAGVSQSPRYKVTKRGQDVALRCDPISGHVSLYWYRQALGQGPEFLTYFNYEAQQDKSGLPNDRFSAERPEGSISTLTIQRTEQRDSAMYRCASSLGSGRTEAFFGQGTRLTVV.

The chain uses TRBV10-3 and TRBJ1-6; TRBD1 aligns across 11 bases. The germline V gene has CDR1 ENHRY and CDR2 SYGVKD. V was clipped by 6 bases and J by 12 bases; unmatched bases: 16. The length of the CDR3 is 17 residues. The CDR3 bases are TGTGCCATCAGCACCTTCGGACAGGGGGCAAAAGGTGGACCCCTCCACTTT. It translates to CAISTFGQGAKGGPLHF.

The rearrangement uses TRBV19 and TRBJ2-5; D tentatively fits TRBD1 or TRBD2 (5 bases each). This CDR3 region has 17 residues. V lost 4 bases to trimming and J lost 0 bases, with 18 bases between them. Germline CDR1 reads LNHDA; CDR2 reads SQIVND (reference sequence). This CDR3 reads CASSTKGPRLYQETQYF. Written as DNA, the CDR3 is TGTGCCAGTAGTACCAAGGGACCACGTTTGTACCAAGAGACCCAGTACTTC. Drawing the rest from reference TRBV19 and TRBJ2-5, the complete variable domain is DGGITQSPKYLFRKEGQNVTLSCEQNLNHDAMYWYRQDPGQGLRLIYYSQIVNDFQKGDIAEGYSVSREKKESFPLTVTSAQKNPTAFYLCASSTKGPRLYQETQYFGPGTRLLVL.

This chain connects TRBV2 to TRBJ1-5; tentative D call: TRBD1 (6 bases). V gave up 2 bases and J gave up 7 bases, with 12 bases separating them. CDR3 size: 14 residues. Germline CDR1 and CDR2: SNHLY and FYNNEI. The CDR3 here is CASSELRGRQPQHF. For the CDR3, the DNA is TGTGCCAGCAGTGAACTCAGGGGTCGACAGCCCCAGCATTTT.

J is TRBJ1-5 and V is TRBV7-2; D unresolved. V lost 0 bases to trimming and J lost 12 bases, with 15 bases between them. CDR1 and CDR2 from the germline V gene are SGHTA and FQGNSA. CDR3 size: 14 residues. The CDR3: CASSLATAWWGQHF. The DNA for the CDR3 is TGTGCCAGCAGCTTAGCCACAGCATGGTGGGGCCAGCATTTT.

J is TRBJ1-5 and V is TRBV6-1, with D possibly matching TRBD1 (5 bases). This CDR3 spans 13 amino acids. Trimming stripped 4 bases from V and 6 bases from J, with 10 bases between. Germline CDR1 is MNHNS and CDR2 is SASEGT. In nucleotides, the CDR3 is TGTGCCAGCAGTGCAGGGTTGATTCAGCCCCAGCATTTT. This encodes CASSAGLIQPQHF.

The table lists this clonotype with a count of one. CDR3 amino acids: CSARRGQFEAFF. CDR3 coding DNA: TGCAGTGCTAGAAGGGGGCAGTTTGAAGCTTTCTTT. The V and J genes are TRBV20-1 and TRBJ1-1, with 7 bases fitting TRBD1. CDR3 size: 12 residues. V dropped 2 bases and J dropped 7; count of bases not matched to a gene: 4. Germline V lookup: CDR1 DFQATT, CDR2 SNEGSKA (reference sequence).

In its sample, this clonotype was seen a few times. The V call is TRBV7-6, the J call TRBJ2-2, with D perhaps matching TRBD1 (5 bases). The CDR3 spans 13 residues. Looked up from germline, CDR1 is SGHVS and CDR2 is FNYEAQ. V was shortened by 4 bases and J by 5 bases, with 8 bases between the two germline ends. DNA of the CDR3: TGTGCCAGCAGCTCCAGGGTAACCGGGGAGCTGTTTTTT. Residues: CASSSRVTGELFF.

The table lists this clonotype with a count of one. This chain uses TRBV27 with TRBJ1-2, with D possibly TRBD1 on 6 matching bases. The V end was cut by 2 bases, the J end by 4 bases, with 11 bases between. Per germline, CDR1 MNHEY and CDR2 SMNVEV (reference sequence). This CDR3 is built from 14 residues. The CDR3 DNA reads as TGTGCCAGCAGTTTAACCCCCAGGGGCTATGGCTACACCTTC. As protein: CASSLTPRGYGYTF.

The CDR3 DNA reads TGTGCCAGCGGACTACAGGGGGTTTGGTCACCCCTCCACTTT. Amino acids: CASGLQGVWSPLHF. This chain uses TRBV27 with TRBJ1-6, with 8 positions matching TRBD1. The CDR3 sequence is 14 residues long. From germline, CDR1 is MNHEY and CDR2 SMNVEV (reference sequence). With 8 bases clipped from V and 10 bases from J, the junction kept 10 bases outside the gene matches.

This clonotype has only a few counts. The rearrangement links TRBV6-2 or TRBV6-3 to TRBJ2-2; unclear D gene. The CDR3 loop spans 15 amino acids. The ends were cut back, 6 bases at V and 5 bases at J, with 16 bases in the middle. Germline assignment: CDR1 MNHEY and CDR2 SVGEGT. CDR3 DNA: TGTGCCAGCAGCAAGAATCCGGTGGGAACCGGGGAGCTGTTTTTT. Its protein product is CASSKNPVGTGELFF.

This clonotype was counted a few times. The chain is built from TRBV6-7 and TRBJ1-2; perhaps TRBD1 as D (5 bases). TRBV6-7 is an ORF, with its function uncertain. Trimming removed 5 bases at V and 3 bases at J, with 7 bases between. This CDR3 spans 12 amino acids. The CDR3 reads CASSPGHYGYTF. CDR3 nucleotides: TGTGCCAGCAGTCCGGGGCACTATGGCTACACCTTC.

The chain joins TRBV19 to TRBJ1-5; D gene uncertain. The CDR3 contains 14 residues. In germline, CDR1 is LNHDA, CDR2 SQIVND (reference sequence). V was shortened by 10 bases and J by 0 bases, with 13 bases between the two germline ends. This CDR3 reads CATLDGYSNQPQHF. The CDR3 coding sequence is TGTGCCACATTGGACGGTTATAGCAATCAGCCCCAGCATTTT.

The J gene is TRBJ1-1, the V gene TRBV6-5; 7 bases fit TRBD1. Germline CDR1 is MNHEY and CDR2 is SVGAGI. This CDR3 spans 16 amino acids. J lost 0 bases, V lost 0 bases, and 4 bases had no gene match. The CDR3 DNA is TGTGCCAGCAGTTACTCAGCACAGGGGCTGAACACTGAAGCTTTCTTT. Translation gives CASSYSAQGLNTEAFF.

A few counts support this clonotype. The chain joins TRBV2 to TRBJ1-5, with D possibly matching TRBD1 (5 bases). The CDR3 has 13 amino acids. Trimming stripped 5 bases from V and 3 bases from J, with 8 bases between. Germline CDR1 and CDR2: SNHLY and FYNNEI. The CDR3 coding sequence is TGTGCCAGCAGTCGGGACTTCAATCAGCCCCAGCATTTT. Residues: CASSRDFNQPQHF.